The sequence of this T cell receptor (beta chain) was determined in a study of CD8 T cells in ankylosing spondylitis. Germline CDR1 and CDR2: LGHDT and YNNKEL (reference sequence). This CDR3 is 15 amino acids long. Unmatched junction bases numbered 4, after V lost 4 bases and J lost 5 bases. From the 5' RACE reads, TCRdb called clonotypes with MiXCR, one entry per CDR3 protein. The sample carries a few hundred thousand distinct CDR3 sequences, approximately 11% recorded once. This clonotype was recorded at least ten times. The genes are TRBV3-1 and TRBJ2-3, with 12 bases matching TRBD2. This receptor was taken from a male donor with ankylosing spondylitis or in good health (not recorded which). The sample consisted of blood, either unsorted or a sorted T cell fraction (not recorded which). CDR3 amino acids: CASSRLAGAGDTQYF. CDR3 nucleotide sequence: TGTGCCAGCAGCCGACTAGCGGGAGCGGGAGATACGCAGTATTTT.